These 12 T cell receptor beta chains were all obtained from the same sample, sequenced in a study of cytomegalovirus exposure and HLA in healthy donors. Profiling relied on immunoSEQ multiplex PCR, and the TCRdb table lists in-frame clones only, not all of them. The data hold approximately 88,000 clones, with almost 85% observed a single time. The sequencing input was PBMCs. The receptor set was obtained from a young woman in good health and CMV-seropositive.

The chain couples TRBV5-1 to TRBJ2-3; TRBD1 is a possible D gene (7 bases). Germline V CDR1 and CDR2: SGHRS, YFSETQ. This CDR3 comprises 18 residues. Deletions cut 4 bases from V and 3 bases from J, with 24 bases between. In nucleotides, the CDR3 is TGCGCCAGCAGCCTGCGGGACAGTCCGATTCCCGTTACAGATACGCAGTATTTT. It is translated as CASSLRDSPIPVTDTQYF.

This sequence joins TRBV27 and TRBJ2-7; D is perhaps TRBD1 (6 bases). The ends were cut back, 6 bases at V and 7 bases at J, with 19 bases in the middle. The CDR3 has 14 amino acids. Germline-derived CDR1 and CDR2 are MNHEY and SMNVEV (reference sequence). The CDR3 reads CASRTGHLLREQYF. CDR3 coding DNA: TGTGCCAGCAGGACGGGACATCTGTTGAGAGAGCAGTACTTC.

The chain links TRBV7-9 to TRBJ1-1; TRBD1 matches 9 bases. Losses at the gene ends were 5 bases for V and 11 bases for J; bases not matched to a gene: 6. Germline V gene sequence: CDR1 SEHNR, CDR2 FQNEAQ (reference sequence). The CDR3 has 12 amino acids. Written as DNA, the CDR3 is TGTGCCAGCAGCCCCTCACAGGGGGCGGCTTTCTTT. This codes for CASSPSQGAAFF.

This clone has just a few counts. The chain couples TRBV6-5 to TRBJ2-2; D gene unclear. CDR1 is MNHEY, CDR2 SVGAGI, per germline. This CDR3 comprises 12 residues. V was pared by 7 bases and J by 6 bases, with 9 bases between. CDR3 amino acids: CASTLLSGELFF. The CDR3 nucleotides read TGTGCCAGCACCCTTCTTTCCGGGGAGCTGTTTTTT.

This rearrangement joins TRBV28 to TRBJ1-3; TRBD1 matches 7 bases. V was pared by 3 bases and J by 0 bases, with 5 bases of the junction left unmatched. The CDR3 has 16 residues. Germline loops: CDR1 MDHEN, CDR2 SYDVKM. The CDR3 DNA reads TGTGCCAGCAGTTTGGTAGAGGGGGCCTCTGGAAACACCATATATTTT. It codes for CASSLVEGASGNTIYF.

CDR3 region: CASSLLGRQSTDTQYF. The CDR3 coding sequence is TGTGCCAGCAGTTTATTGGGCAGGCAAAGCACAGATACGCAGTATTTT. The V gene is TRBV28, the J gene TRBJ2-3; D gene unclear. Trimming left V 1 base short and J 0 bases short, with 11 bases between. The CDR3 loop spans 16 amino acids. Germline V gives CDR1 MDHEN, CDR2 SYDVKM.

The chain joins TRBV7-2 to TRBJ1-1; 8 bases line up with TRBD1. Germline V gene sequence: CDR1 SGHTA, CDR2 FQGNSA. The CDR3 length is 14 residues. With 5 bases clipped from V and 8 bases from J, the junction kept 10 bases outside the gene matches. CDR3: CASSRNSDRGEAFF. The CDR3 bases are TGTGCCAGCAGCCGCAACTCCGACAGGGGCGAAGCTTTCTTT.

This chain joins TRBV7-2 and TRBJ2-6; TRBD1 matches at 10 bases. The CDR3 consists of 17 residues. In germline, CDR1 is SGHTA, CDR2 FQGNSA. The V gene end was trimmed by 3 bases and the J gene end by 0 bases; junction bases not matched to a gene: 2. For the CDR3, the DNA is TGTGCCAGCAGCTTCGGACAGGGGGACTCTGGGGCCAACGTCCTGACTTTC. Translation: CASSFGQGDSGANVLTF.

The rearrangement joins TRBV27 to TRBJ2-3, with TRBD2 identical over 10 bases. Germline lookup yields CDR1 MNHEY and CDR2 SMNVEV (reference sequence). Losses at the gene ends were 2 bases for V and 0 bases for J; bases not matched to a gene: 11. This CDR3 contains 19 residues. The CDR3 region is CASSLKRLAGAPSTDTQYF. The CDR3 nucleotides read TGTGCCAGCAGTTTAAAGCGGCTAGCGGGGGCTCCTAGCACAGATACGCAGTATTTT.

The genes are TRBV2 and TRBJ1-6; tentatively, D is TRBD1 (6 bases). The CDR3 spans 18 residues. Trimming took off 3 bases at V and 1 base at J, with 16 bases between the two ends. Germline CDR1 SNHLY, CDR2 FYNNEI. Here the CDR3 DNA reads TGTGCCAGCAGTGATATCGGAACAGGGCCTTCCTATAATTCACCCCTCCACTTT. Encoded protein: CASSDIGTGPSYNSPLHF.

The rearrangement uses TRBV7-9 and TRBJ1-4; tentative D call: TRBD1 (5 bases). V lost 5 bases, J lost 4 bases, and 23 bases lay in between. The CDR3 totals 18 residues. CDR1 is SEHNR and CDR2 is FQNEAQ in the germline V gene (reference sequence). The chain's CDR3 is CASSHRATRAGDNEKLFF. CDR3 nucleotide sequence: TGTGCCAGCAGCCACCGCGCCACCCGGGCGGGGGATAATGAAAAACTGTTTTTT.

J is TRBJ1-6 and V is TRBV2; TRBD1 matches at 10 bases. This CDR3 has 17 amino acids. The trim removed 2 bases at V and 2 bases at J, leaving 3 bases unmatched. Per germline, CDR1 SNHLY and CDR2 FYNNEI. The chain's CDR3 is CASSEMGQGPYNSPLHF. CDR3 coding DNA: TGTGCCAGCAGTGAAATGGGACAGGGGCCCTATAATTCACCCCTCCACTTT.